This entry concerns a single T cell receptor (beta chain). Germline-derived CDR1 and CDR2 are MRHNA and SNTAGT. Between the trimmed V and J ends, which lost 5 bases and 7 bases, there was a span of 15 bases. The CDR3 covers 14 residues. The protocol was immunoSEQ multiplex PCR, while the TCRdb copy is restricted to in-frame clones and leaves out a portion. The data contain 250,000 to 350,000 clones, 75% to 90% of them seen just once; the ten biggest clones take up roughly 2.1%. This entry comes from a study of blood T cell repertoires in COVID-19. Study-level information: COVID-19 samples from acute and convalescent phases originated in the United States, Italy and Spain. In each case, the material was cDNA or gDNA derived from T cells, B-cell-depleted T cells, or PBMCs.

This chain joins TRBV6-4 and TRBJ1-5, with D unclear. The source material was peripheral blood. The source is a man aged 18-30 years with active or convalescent COVID-19. DNA of the CDR3: TGTGCCAGCAGTCCCGACCCGGTGGAGCAGCCCCAGCATTTT. Translation: CASSPDPVEQPQHF.